Here is one T cell receptor beta chain with its context. Its antigen is unknown. This CDR3 is also generated by other DNA sequences in the sample. The study ran its PCR with 60 Vbeta and 13 Jbeta primers. In the authors' methods: Some 11 million of the approximately 80 million unique TCR beta chains counted in a later analysis were shared. Repertoires were generated with immunoSEQ multiplex PCR, while TCRdb's copy carries only in-frame clones and drops some. V and J calls and clone size are copied from that table; D and trimming were computed from the DNA. The listing records under 200,000 clones. The record originates from a study of cytomegalovirus exposure and HLA in healthy donors. Whole-study findings and limits: Excluded: some indistinguishable V segments such as TRBV6-2 and TRBV6-3. CMV serostatus alone was available as immune exposure information.

The germline V and J ends were trimmed by 1 base and 3 bases, with 10 bases remaining between them. Germline lookup yields CDR1 SGHTA and CDR2 FQGNSA. This CDR3 has 15 amino acids. This sequence joins TRBV7-2 and TRBJ1-5; D ambiguous. The sequence was obtained from a man younger than 45 in good health and CMV-seronegative. Sequencing used PBMCs. In nucleotides, the CDR3 is TGTGCCAGCAGCTTAGTCGTGGGCTCCAATCAGCCCCAGCATTTT. It codes for CASSLVVGSNQPQHF.